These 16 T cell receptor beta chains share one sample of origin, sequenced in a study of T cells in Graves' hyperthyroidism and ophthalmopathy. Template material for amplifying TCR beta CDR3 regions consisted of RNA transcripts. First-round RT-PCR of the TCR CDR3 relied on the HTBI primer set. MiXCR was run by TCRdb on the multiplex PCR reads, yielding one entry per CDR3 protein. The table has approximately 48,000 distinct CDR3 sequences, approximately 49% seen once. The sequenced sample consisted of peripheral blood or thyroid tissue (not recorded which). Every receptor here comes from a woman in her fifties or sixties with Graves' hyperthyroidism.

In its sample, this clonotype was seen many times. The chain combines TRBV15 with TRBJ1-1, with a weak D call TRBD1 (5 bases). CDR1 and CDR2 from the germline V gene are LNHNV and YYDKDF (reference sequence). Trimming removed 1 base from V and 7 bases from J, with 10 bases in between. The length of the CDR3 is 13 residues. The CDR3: CATSRAGGGEAFF. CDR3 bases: TGTGCCACCAGCAGAGCCGGGGGTGGTGAAGCTTTCTTT.

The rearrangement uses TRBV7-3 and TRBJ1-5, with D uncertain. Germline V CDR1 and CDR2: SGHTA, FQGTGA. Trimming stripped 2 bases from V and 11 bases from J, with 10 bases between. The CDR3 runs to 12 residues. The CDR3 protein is CASSLYQETQHF. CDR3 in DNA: TGTGCCAGCAGCTTATACCAAGAGACCCAGCATTTT.

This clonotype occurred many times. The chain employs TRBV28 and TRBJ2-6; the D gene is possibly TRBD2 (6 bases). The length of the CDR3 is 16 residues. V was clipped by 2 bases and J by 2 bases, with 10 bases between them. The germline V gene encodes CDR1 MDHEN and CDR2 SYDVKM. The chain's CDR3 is CASSLGGAAGANVLTF. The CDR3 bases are TGTGCCAGCAGTTTAGGAGGGGCAGCTGGGGCCAACGTCCTGACTTTC.

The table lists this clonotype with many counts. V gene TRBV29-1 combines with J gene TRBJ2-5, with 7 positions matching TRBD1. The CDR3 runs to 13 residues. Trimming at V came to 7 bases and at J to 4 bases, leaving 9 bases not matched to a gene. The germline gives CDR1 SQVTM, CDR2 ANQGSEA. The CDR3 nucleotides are TGCAGCGCCAAGACAGGGAACCTAGAGACCCAGTACTTC. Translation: CSAKTGNLETQYF.

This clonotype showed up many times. The CDR3, as DNA: TGCAGTGCTACCCGGGGGTTCTCTGGGGCCAACGTCCTGACTTTC. Its protein is CSATRGFSGANVLTF. The V gene is TRBV20-1, the J gene TRBJ2-6; D might be TRBD2 (6 bases). CDR1 is DFQATT, CDR2 SNEGSKA, per germline (reference sequence). V was trimmed by 4 bases and J by 0 bases, leaving 10 bases between them. There are 15 residues in the CDR3.

CDR3 amino acids: CAITPGEDQPQHF. The CDR3 nucleotides are TGTGCCATCACCCCTGGAGAGGATCAGCCCCAGCATTTT. V is TRBV10-3 and J is TRBJ1-5; the D is unclear. Germline CDR1 ENHRY, CDR2 SYGVKD. V lost 7 bases and J lost 5, with 12 bases in between. The CDR3 has 13 residues.

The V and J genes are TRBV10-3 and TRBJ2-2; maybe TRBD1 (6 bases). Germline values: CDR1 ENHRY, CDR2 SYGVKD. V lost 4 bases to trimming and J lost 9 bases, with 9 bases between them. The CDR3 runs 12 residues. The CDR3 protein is CAISAQGRELFF. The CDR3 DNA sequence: TGTGCCATCAGTGCGCAGGGGAGGGAGCTGTTTTTT.

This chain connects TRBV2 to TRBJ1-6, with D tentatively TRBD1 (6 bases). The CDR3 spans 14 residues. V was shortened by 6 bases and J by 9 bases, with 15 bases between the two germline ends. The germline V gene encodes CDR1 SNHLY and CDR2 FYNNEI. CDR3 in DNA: TGTGCCAGCAGCTTCAGGGGCACGAGTTCACCCCTCCACTTT. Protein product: CASSFRGTSSPLHF.

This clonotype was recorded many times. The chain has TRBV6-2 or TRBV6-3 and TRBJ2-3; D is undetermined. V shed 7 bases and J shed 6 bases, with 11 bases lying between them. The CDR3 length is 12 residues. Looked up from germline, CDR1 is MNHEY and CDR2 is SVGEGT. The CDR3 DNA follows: TGTGCCAGCACCCAAGTATGGGATACGCAGTATTTT. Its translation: CASTQVWDTQYF.

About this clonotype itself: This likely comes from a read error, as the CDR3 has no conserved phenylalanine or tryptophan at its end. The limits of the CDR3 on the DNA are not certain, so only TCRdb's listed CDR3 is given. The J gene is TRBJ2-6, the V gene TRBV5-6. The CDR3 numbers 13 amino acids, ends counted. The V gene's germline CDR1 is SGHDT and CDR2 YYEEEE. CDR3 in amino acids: CASSLFGANVLVL.

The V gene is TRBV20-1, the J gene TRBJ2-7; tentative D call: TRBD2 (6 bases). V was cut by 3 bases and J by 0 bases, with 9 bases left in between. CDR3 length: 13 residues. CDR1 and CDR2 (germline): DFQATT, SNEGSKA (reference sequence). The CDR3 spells CSARAGPSYEQYF. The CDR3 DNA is TGCAGTGCTAGGGCGGGGCCCTCCTACGAGCAGTACTTC.

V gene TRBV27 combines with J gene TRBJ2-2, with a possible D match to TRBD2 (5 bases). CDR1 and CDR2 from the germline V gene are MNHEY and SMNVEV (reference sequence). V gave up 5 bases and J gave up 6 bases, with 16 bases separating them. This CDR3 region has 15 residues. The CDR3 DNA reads TGTGCCAGCAGTCCCTTCTCGGGGTGGGCCGGGGAGCTGTTTTTT. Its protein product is CASSPFSGWAGELFF.

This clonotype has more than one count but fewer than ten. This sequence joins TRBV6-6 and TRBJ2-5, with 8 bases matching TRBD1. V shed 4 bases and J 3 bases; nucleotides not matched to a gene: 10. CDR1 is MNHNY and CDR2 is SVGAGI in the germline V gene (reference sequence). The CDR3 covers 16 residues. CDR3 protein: CASSLSGGQGKETQYF. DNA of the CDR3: TGTGCCAGCAGTTTATCCGGAGGACAGGGAAAAGAGACCCAGTACTTC.

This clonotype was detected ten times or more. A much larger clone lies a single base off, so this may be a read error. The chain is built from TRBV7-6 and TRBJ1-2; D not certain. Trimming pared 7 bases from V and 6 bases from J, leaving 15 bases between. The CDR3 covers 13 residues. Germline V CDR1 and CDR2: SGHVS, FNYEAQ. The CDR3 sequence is CASTPNPIHGYTF. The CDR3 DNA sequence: TGTGCCAGCACCCCGAATCCTATCCATGGCTACACCTTC.

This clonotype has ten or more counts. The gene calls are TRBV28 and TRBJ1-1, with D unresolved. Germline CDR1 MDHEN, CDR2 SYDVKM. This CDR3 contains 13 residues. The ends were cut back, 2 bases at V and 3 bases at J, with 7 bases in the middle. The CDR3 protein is CASSLNDYTEAFF. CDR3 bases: TGTGCCAGCAGTTTAAATGACTACACTGAAGCTTTCTTT.

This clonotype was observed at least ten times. The CDR3 reads CASSFGTEAFF. The DNA for the CDR3 is TGTGCCAGCAGCTTCGGCACTGAAGCTTTCTTT. The V gene is TRBV5-4, the J gene TRBJ1-1; D not resolved. This CDR3 region has 11 residues. Germline-derived CDR1 and CDR2 are SGHNT and YYREEE (reference sequence). The ends were cut back, 2 bases at V and 4 bases at J, with 3 bases in the middle.